Listed below are T cell receptor beta chains from one sample, sequenced in a study of cytomegalovirus exposure and HLA in healthy donors. The repertoire was sequenced with immunoSEQ multiplex PCR; TCRdb's copy has only in-frame clones and lacks some. The table lists approximately 140,000 clones, approximately 75% of them singletons. The sample comprised PBMCs. Receptor source: a woman between 40 and 55 years old in good health and CMV-seropositive. The CDR3 runs from the conserved cysteine through the conserved F or W. The order of the fields is clone size, D gene, J gene, V gene, CDR3 protein, CDR3 DNA. The D gene is left open where the match is weak. Expanded clones get a size class; other rows say once, few or many, or leave the size out.

>NA|TRBD1|TRBJ2-2|TRBV27
CASSPGTGRTGELFF
TGTGCCAGCAGTCCCGGGACAGGGCGCACCGGGGAGCTGTTTTTT
>NA|TRBD1|TRBJ2-2|TRBV27
CASSRQGFNTGELFF
TGTGCCAGCAGTCGACAGGGTTTCAACACCGGGGAGCTGTTTTTT
>NA|TRBD1|TRBJ2-1|TRBV9
CASSVAVGQGRGNEQFF
TGTGCCAGCAGCGTAGCAGTGGGACAGGGTCGTGGCAATGAGCAGTTCTTC
>NA|TRBD2|TRBJ2-7|TRBV4-3
CASSQTSGAYEQYF
TGCGCCAGCAGCCAGACTAGCGGGGCATACGAGCAGTACTTC
>NA|TRBD2|TRBJ2-7|TRBV2
CASSVPSSGGGNEQYF
TGTGCCAGCAGTGTCCCGTCTAGCGGGGGGGGAAACGAGCAGTACTTC
>NA|NA|TRBJ2-4|TRBV13
CASSPRQHLAKNIQYF
TGTGCCAGCAGCCCACGACAGCACTTAGCCAAAAACATTCAGTACTTC
>NA|TRBD1|TRBJ2-1|TRBV6-5
CASSDRVSYNEQFF
TGTGCCAGCAGTGACAGGGTCTCCTACAATGAGCAGTTCTTC
>NA|NA|TRBJ1-1|TRBV10-3
CAISESTGVMNTEAFF
TGTGCCATCAGTGAGTCCACAGGAGTTATGAACACTGAAGCTTTCTTT
>NA|NA|TRBJ2-3|TRBV9
CASSDQRALEDTQYF
TGTGCCAGCAGCGACCAGCGGGCCCTTGAGGATACGCAGTATTTT
>few|NA|TRBJ2-7|TRBV19
CASSIPSGSSYEQYF
TGTGCCAGTTCAATTCCGTCTGGGAGTTCCTACGAGCAGTACTTC
>NA|TRBD1|TRBJ2-7|TRBV18
CASTGTVSYEQYF
TGTGCCAGCACCGGGACAGTCTCCTACGAGCAGTACTTC
>NA|TRBD2|TRBJ2-3|TRBV6-6
CASSRGLAGDADTQYF
TGTGCCAGCAGTCGTGGCCTAGCGGGAGATGCAGATACGCAGTATTTT
>NA|NA|TRBJ1-2|TRBV6-5
CASSYQGRDGYTF
TGTGCCAGCAGTTATCAGGGAAGAGATGGCTACACCTTC
>NA|TRBD1|TRBJ2-7|TRBV7-2
CASSGGTGGSYEQYF
TGTGCCAGCAGCGGGGGGACAGGGGGCTCCTACGAGCAGTACTTC
>NA|NA|TRBJ2-7|TRBV4-2
CASSQDASSYEQYF
TGTGCCAGCAGCCAAGATGCCAGCTCCTACGAGCAGTACTTC
>NA|NA|TRBJ1-1|TRBV6-6
CASRRDQGNTEAFF
TGTGCCAGCAGAAGGGATCAGGGGAACACTGAAGCTTTCTTT
>NA|NA|TRBJ2-6|TRBV2
CASSEAPVGANVLTF
TGTGCCAGCAGTGAAGCCCCGGTTGGGGCCAACGTCCTGACTTTC
>NA|NA|TRBJ2-2|TRBV9
CASSDRGVTGELFF
TGTGCCAGCAGCGATAGGGGCGTCACCGGGGAGCTGTTTTTT
>NA|NA|TRBJ1-6|TRBV28
CASRSPRAPTYNSPLHF
TGTGCCAGCAGAAGCCCCAGGGCCCCCACCTATAATTCACCCCTCCACTTT
>NA|NA|TRBJ2-1|TRBV11-2
CASSPDRYNEQFF
TGTGCCAGCAGCCCGGACAGATACAATGAGCAGTTCTTC
>NA|NA|TRBJ1-3|TRBV28
CASSLLGVRPSGNTIYF
TGTGCCAGCAGCCTTTTAGGGGTCAGGCCCTCTGGAAACACCATATATTTT
>NA|TRBD1|TRBJ2-1|TRBV7-9
CASSFQGAGDNEQFF
TGTGCCAGCAGTTTCCAGGGGGCAGGGGACAATGAGCAGTTCTTC
>NA|TRBD1|TRBJ1-2|TRBV4-3
CASSQDEGDRVYGYTF
TGCGCCAGCAGCCAAGACGAAGGAGACAGGGTCTATGGCTACACCTTC
>NA|NA|TRBJ2-1|TRBV4-3
CASSQEENLGASSYNEQFF
TGCGCCAGCAGCCAAGAGGAGAATCTAGGGGCGAGCTCCTACAATGAGCAGTTCTTC
>NA|NA|TRBJ1-1|TRBV7-9
CASSLGAGANTEAFF
TGTGCCAGCAGCTTAGGGGCGGGAGCGAACACTGAAGCTTTCTTT
>NA|TRBD1|TRBJ2-6|TRBV28
CASSPPGTGVSGANVLTF
TGTGCCAGCAGTCCCCCCGGGACAGGGGTATCTGGGGCCAACGTCCTGACTTTC
>NA|TRBD2|TRBJ2-3|TRBV5-1
CASSLGSSGGPYTDTQYF
TGCGCCAGCAGCCTCGGTAGTAGCGGGGGCCCATACACAGATACGCAGTATTTT
>NA|NA|TRBJ2-7|TRBV9
CASSVGRQSYEQYF
TGTGCCAGCAGCGTAGGAAGACAGTCCTACGAGCAGTACTTC
>NA|TRBD1|TRBJ2-6|TRBV28
CASRPGQGASGANVLTF
TGTGCCAGCAGACCGGGACAGGGGGCTTCTGGGGCCAACGTCCTGACTTTC
>NA|NA|TRBJ1-1|TRBV11-2
CASSSQGFEAFF
TGTGCCAGCAGCTCCCAGGGGTTTGAAGCTTTCTTT
>NA|TRBD2|TRBJ2-3|TRBV10-3
CAISEGLATDTQYF
TGTGCCATCAGTGAAGGACTAGCCACAGATACGCAGTATTTT
>NA|NA|TRBJ1-2|TRBV28
CASSLTGQSDYGYTF
TGTGCCAGCAGTTTAACCGGACAGTCAGACTATGGCTACACCTTC
>few|TRBD1|TRBJ1-2|TRBV5-1
CASSLGGQGSGYTF
TGCGCCAGCAGCTTGGGGGGACAGGGCTCTGGCTACACCTTC
>NA|NA|TRBJ2-7|TRBV18
CASSPPFWGSTYEQYF
TGTGCCAGCTCACCCCCTTTCTGGGGCAGCACCTACGAGCAGTACTTC
>many|NA|TRBJ2-1|TRBV4-2
CASSQGDFDEQFF
TGTGCCAGCAGCCAAGGGGACTTCGATGAGCAGTTCTTC
>NA|NA|TRBJ1-4|TRBV7-2
CASSQPTGSGFEKLFF
TGTGCCAGCAGCCAACCGACAGGTTCAGGCTTTGAAAAACTGTTTTTT
>NA|NA|TRBJ2-3|TRBV6-5
CARGNRRGSTDTQYF
TGTGCCAGAGGAAATAGGCGCGGTAGCACAGATACGCAGTATTTT
>NA|NA|TRBJ1-6|TRBV7-8
CASSLARHQGSNSPLHF
TGTGCCAGCAGCTTAGCACGTCACCAGGGATCCAATTCACCCCTCCACTTT
>few|NA|TRBJ1-5|TRBV6-1
CASSDNSNQPQHF
TGTGCCAGCAGTGACAATAGCAATCAGCCCCAGCATTTT
>NA|NA|TRBJ1-2|TRBV6-1
CALSGSGYTF
TGTGCCCTGTCAGGGTCTGGCTACACCTTC
>NA|TRBD2|TRBJ2-7|TRBV6-1
CAGGSPGYEQYF
TGTGCCGGCGGGAGTCCGGGCTACGAGCAGTACTTC
>NA|TRBD1|TRBJ2-7|TRBV6-5
CASSYLTGGSYEQYF
TGTGCCAGCAGTTACCTGACAGGGGGATCCTACGAGCAGTACTTC
>few|TRBD2|TRBJ2-1|TRBV5-6
CASSLWGTSGSNEQFF
TGTGCCAGCAGCTTGTGGGGGACTAGCGGGAGCAATGAGCAGTTCTTC
>once|TRBD1|TRBJ2-5|TRBV6-6
CASSYPTGVGETQYF
TGTGCCAGCAGTTACCCGACAGGGGTGGGGGAGACCCAGTACTTC
>NA|NA|TRBJ2-7|TRBV6-1
CASSDLYYEQYF
TGTGCCAGCAGTGACCTTTATTACGAGCAGTACTTC
>NA|TRBD2|TRBJ2-2|TRBV28
CASSLLSSGMNTGELFF
TGTGCCAGCAGTTTACTTTCCAGCGGGATGAACACCGGGGAGCTGTTTTTT